Listed here are 9 T cell receptor beta chains from one sample, sequenced in a study of cytomegalovirus exposure and HLA in healthy donors. In the PCR, 60 Vbeta and 13 Jbeta primers were used. TCRdb's table, derived via immunoSEQ multiplex PCR, lists solely in-frame clones and lacks some. The top ten hold 1% to 1.5% of the sample, which has over 150,000 clones, more than 65% seen once. Sequencing input: PBMCs. These receptors all come from a girl aged 2-10 years in good health and CMV-seropositive.

The CDR3 coding sequence is TGTGCCAGCAGCTTGGCACGGGACAGGGTAGAGAGGACAGATACGCAGTATTTT. This gives the protein CASSLARDRVERTDTQYF. J is TRBJ2-3 and V is TRBV5-6; TRBD1 aligns across 9 bases. The CDR3 runs to 18 residues. Germline V CDR1 and CDR2: SGHDT, YYEEEE. J lost 3 bases, V lost 0 bases, and 11 bases had no gene match.

The chain is built from TRBV29-1 and TRBJ1-1; possible D gene TRBD1, 6 bases. The CDR3 runs 12 residues. Germline loops: CDR1 SQVTM, CDR2 ANQGSEA. V lost 4 bases to trimming and J lost 7 bases, with 13 bases between them. The DNA of the CDR3 is TGCAGCGTTGGCGGGGGGCAAAATGAAGCTTTCTTT. It codes for CSVGGGQNEAFF.

This clone appeared once. V gene TRBV5-1 combines with J gene TRBJ2-2; no firm D call. V was pared by 4 bases and J by 5 bases, with 12 bases between. Germline V gene sequence: CDR1 SGHRS, CDR2 YFSETQ. The CDR3 sequence is 14 residues long. CDR3 DNA sequence: TGCGCCAGCAGCCACCCCCTCGGGACCGGGGAGCTGTTTTTT. This codes for CASSHPLGTGELFF.

V is TRBV27 and J is TRBJ1-5, with 9 bases identical to TRBD1. The germline gives CDR1 MNHEY, CDR2 SMNVEV (reference sequence). The CDR3 spans 15 residues. Trimming removed 5 bases from V and 4 bases from J; junction bases left unmatched: 6. The CDR3 coding sequence is TGTGCCAGCAGTCCAACGACAGGGGGTAATCAGCCCCAGCATTTT. Translation: CASSPTTGGNQPQHF.

This clone was seen only a few times. V is TRBV21-1 and J is TRBJ1-1; the table assigns TRBD1, which was not confirmed against the DNA. TRBV21-1 constitutes a pseudogene. The CDR3 contains 15 residues. The CDR3 nucleotides read TGTGCCAGCAGCATAGACAGGGTAAGGGACACTGAAGCTTTCTTT. This codes for CASSIDRVRDTEAFF.

This clone was detected a few times. V and J are TRBV5-1 and TRBJ1-2; the D gene is possibly TRBD1 (6 bases). This CDR3 spans 13 amino acids. V lost 0 bases, J lost 8 bases, and 11 bases lay in between. Germline V CDR1 and CDR2: SGHRS, YFSETQ. CDR3: CASSLAGGGGYTF. The CDR3 DNA sequence: TGCGCCAGCAGCTTGGCGGGGGGCGGGGGCTACACCTTC.

The CDR3 loop is CASSPYRGLTKNIQYF. The CDR3 DNA reads as TGTGCCAGCAGCCCCTACAGGGGGCTGACCAAAAACATTCAGTACTTC. The rearrangement links TRBV5-5 to TRBJ2-4, with 9 bases identical to TRBD1. Trimming took 4 bases from V and 2 from J; bases not matched to a gene: 7. Looked up from germline, CDR1 is SGHKS and CDR2 is YYEKEE (reference sequence). This CDR3 has 16 amino acids.

The gene calls are TRBV5-4 and TRBJ2-7; the match to TRBD2 covers 7 bases. With V trimmed by 3 bases and J by 3 bases, 3 bases remained unmatched. The V gene's germline CDR1 is SGHNT and CDR2 YYREEE (reference sequence). The CDR3 consists of 13 residues. The CDR3 protein is CASSWEGVYEQYF. CDR3 DNA sequence: TGTGCCAGCAGCTGGGAGGGTGTCTACGAGCAGTACTTC.

The V call is TRBV12-5, the J call TRBJ2-7; TRBD2 agrees at 7 bases. The CDR3 is 17 amino acids. Germline-derived CDR1 and CDR2 are LGHNT and FRNRAP. V dropped 5 bases and J dropped 3; count of bases not matched to a gene: 16. CDR3 in amino acids: CASGTPFAASGFYEQYF. CDR3 in DNA: TGTGCTAGTGGTACCCCATTCGCGGCTAGCGGATTCTACGAGCAGTACTTC.